The entry that follows covers one TCR beta chain sequence. The length of the CDR3 is 14 residues. V was clipped by 3 bases and J by 4 bases, with 12 bases between them. CDR1 is SNHLY, CDR2 FYNNEI, per germline. These data belong to a study of T cells in tumors after PD-1 blockade. Across the whole study: Excluded were patients with checkpoint blockade, immunosuppressants, or radiotherapy or other anti-cancer therapy within 4 weeks. During anti-PD-1 treatment, some patients continued daily vismodegib 150 mg.

Tumor or blood genomic DNA was sequenced, with inputs of roughly 616 ng to 6,004 ng. Assay: immunoSEQ multiplex PCR; the TCRdb copy retains only in-frame clones and omits some. The sample lists approximately 59,000 clones, around four fifths seen once, with 13% in the top ten. The V and J genes are TRBV2 and TRBJ1-1; D is unresolved. The sample consisted of PBMCs, taken before anti-PD-1 treatment. This clonotype was sampled from a human donor with basal cell carcinoma. CDR3 bases: TGTGCCAGCAGTGATAGGTTTGGGTTCACTGAAGCTTTCTTT. Translation: CASSDRFGFTEAFF.